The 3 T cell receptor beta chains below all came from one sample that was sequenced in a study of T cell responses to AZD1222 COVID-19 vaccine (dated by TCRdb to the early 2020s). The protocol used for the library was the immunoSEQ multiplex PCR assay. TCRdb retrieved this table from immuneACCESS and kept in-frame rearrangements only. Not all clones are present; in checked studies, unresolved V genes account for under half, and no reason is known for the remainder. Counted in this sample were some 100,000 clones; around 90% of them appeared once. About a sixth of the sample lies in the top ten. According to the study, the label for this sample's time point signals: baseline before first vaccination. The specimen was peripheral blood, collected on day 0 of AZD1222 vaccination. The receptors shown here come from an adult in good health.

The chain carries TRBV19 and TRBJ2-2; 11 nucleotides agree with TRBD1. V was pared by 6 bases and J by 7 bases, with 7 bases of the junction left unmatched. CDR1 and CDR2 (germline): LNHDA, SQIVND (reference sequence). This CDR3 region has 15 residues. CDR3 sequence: CASSTTDRGRGELFF. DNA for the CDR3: TGTGCCAGTAGCACAACGGACAGGGGGCGCGGGGAGCTGTTTTTT.

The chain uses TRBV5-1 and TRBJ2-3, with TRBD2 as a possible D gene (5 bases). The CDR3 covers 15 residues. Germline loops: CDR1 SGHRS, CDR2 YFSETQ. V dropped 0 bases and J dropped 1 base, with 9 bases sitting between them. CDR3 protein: CASSLGTPRTDTQYF. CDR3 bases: TGCGCCAGCAGCTTGGGGACTCCACGCACAGATACGCAGTATTTT.

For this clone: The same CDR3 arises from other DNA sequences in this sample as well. The CDR3 spells CASSLGERYGYTF. The CDR3 coding sequence is TGCGCCAGCAGCTTGGGGGAGCGCTATGGCTACACCTTC. The chain is built from TRBV5-1 and TRBJ1-2; D unclear. The CDR3 runs to 13 residues. V lost 0 bases, J lost 4 bases, and 7 bases lay in between. Germline V gene data show CDR1 as SGHRS and CDR2 as YFSETQ.